The sequence of this T cell receptor beta chain was determined in a study of shared clonotypes between healthy human individuals (dated by TCRdb to 2018 to 2020). Background for the entire study: A few men and two women, aged 18 to 49 years, made up the cohort. For each donor, CD4 naive and CD4 memory were each given three plates, CD8 naive was given two plates, and CD8 memory was given one plate. To estimate repertoire size and how much clonotype sharing occurs between individuals, the study deeply sequenced the blood TCR repertoires of about five healthy adults. To increase sequencing depth and limit assay-specific biases, TCR repertoire library preparation and sequencing were carried out by different laboratories using diverse techniques. Between about 0.9 and 10 billion PBMCs per donor were obtained by leukapheresis. Beyond this particular receptor, the publication reports: Even with the large sequencing depth, rarefaction of the sorted-subset datasets indicated that sequencing was incomplete. Naive subsets generally had larger estimated clonotype richness than memory subsets. Sampling was limited to blood, and TCR repertoires in tissue likely differ from TCR repertoires in blood. Based on pairwise subsampling, the degree of clonotype sharing among donors was expected to be affected by sequencing depth. Compared with non-shared clonotypes, clonotypes shared by all four sorted-subset donors had higher generation probabilities. The genetic and exposure-history diversity represented was limited by the small number of donors. Sharing across a handful of donors was observed for about 5% of naive CD4, less than 4% of naive CD8, about 2.3% of memory CD4, and around 0.4% of memory CD8 clonotypes.

Using the deep immunoSEQ assay, multiplex PCR amplified TCR CDR3 regions from genomic DNA. Genomic DNA extracted from each cell subset was distributed evenly over all wells of several immunoSEQ 96-well plates, and each plate served as one replicate. For sorted subsets, approximately 190 ng genomic DNA, equal to 25,000 to 35,000 T cell genomes, was loaded into each replicate PCR. The purified libraries were quantified using a Qubit 3.0 fluorometer, sized with a Bioanalyzer 2100, and then quantified again using the KAPA Library Quantification kit. Every immunoSEQ 96-well plate was sequenced on a dedicated single-read 150-cycle Illumina NextSeq 550 flow cell. From the authors' description of their analysis: Because the immunoSEQ output included only junctional sequences and no quality scores, the filtering could not be the same as the filtering used for full-length reads. Sequences were annotated with PyIR, a Python wrapper for IgBLAST v1.9, using IMGT germline references to assign V/J genes and CDR3. Reads with weak V/J assignments (E-value above 1e-6), missing CDR3, stop codons, out-of-frame junctions, or ambiguous translated residues were removed. V3J clonotypes were defined as sequences sharing the same inferred V gene, J gene, and CDR3 amino acid sequence. Percentage overlap between repertoires was computed as shared unique clonotypes divided by the size of the smaller repertoire. Repertoire richness was assessed with RTK rarefaction, the Chao1 estimator, and Recon v2.1 estimates of unobserved clonotypes. Generation probabilities for all TCRbeta clonotypes obtained by the gDNA method from several donors were computed using OLGA. TCRdb's version of the immuneACCESS table is confined to in-frame rearrangements and falls short of the full clone set. An unresolved V gene accounts for under half of the shortfall where checked; the remainder is of unknown origin. V and J calls and clone size are given by that table; D and trimming were obtained from the DNA. The sample table contains fewer than 2.5 million clones; only one count was recorded for approximately 94% of them. The ten biggest clones cover about 0.38% of the sample.

The donors were healthy, HIV-negative adults with no recently reported acute infections or vaccinations. Every donor was a Caucasian adult living in Nashville, Tennessee, USA. CD4+ T cells were enriched by magnetic negative selection; naive cells were then positively selected on CD45RA, and the negative fraction formed the memory subset. Blood was collected by leukapheresis, and PBMCs were isolated by Ficoll-Histopaque density gradient centrifugation and then cryopreserved in liquid nitrogen vapor phase. Purity and quantity of every magnetically sorted T cell population were checked by analytical flow cytometry. Genomic DNA was isolated from each sorted fraction and quantified by UV absorbance on a Nanodrop 2000c. Details on this clone: Its antigen is still unknown. No per-base quality is available; no much larger clone lies one base away.

The source is a man aged 18 to 29 in good health. Some clones in this sample may be carry-over from other donors' samples. The sequenced sample was naive CD4+ T cells from PBMCs. The cell subset or site label on this specimen signifies: CD45RA+ positively selected.

The CDR3: CASSGTGFPGETQYF. In nucleotide form, the sequence is TGTGCCAGCAGTGGGACAGGGTTCCCGGGAGAGACCCAGTACTTC. Rearrangement joined TRBV25-1 to TRBJ2-5; a stretch of 8 junction bases matches TRBD1. For CDR1 and CDR2, the germline V gene lists MGHDK and SYGVNS. The CDR3 spans 15 residues, from the cysteine through the phenylalanine. The sequence is cut down to CDR3 DNA, 45 bases in frame from base 1. Trimming leaves V shorter by 4 bases and J shorter by 4 bases, with the junction holding 8 bases beyond the gene matches. The entire variable domain, with the stretches around the CDR3 drawn from the reference TRBV25-1 and TRBJ2-5 proteins, is EADIYQTPRYLVIGTGKKITLECSQTMGHDKMYWYQQDPGMELHLIHYSYGVNSTEKGDLSSESTVSRIRTEHFPLTLESARPSHTSQYLCASSGTGFPGETQYFGPGTRLLVL.